This T cell receptor beta chain was recorded in a study of T-cell memory formation after mild COVID-19. TCRdb re-called the 5' RACE reads through MiXCR, storing one row per CDR3 protein. This table holds more than 100,000 distinct CDR3 sequences, about 6% found once. Between the trimmed V and J ends, which lost 5 bases and 0 bases, there was a span of 11 bases. Germline V gives CDR1 DFQATT, CDR2 SNEGSKA (reference sequence). The CDR3 spans 14 residues. Ten or more counts support this clonotype. The receptor was isolated from an adult woman who had mild COVID-19 (a few samples of this study predate the infection). Cell type and time point are not known. Sequences were obtained from PBMCs or a T cell subset sorted from them (not recorded which). The gene calls are TRBV20-1 and TRBJ2-1; the D gene is possibly TRBD2 (5 bases). For the CDR3, the DNA is TGCAGTGCTTCCCGGGGTAGCTCCTACAATGAGCAGTTCTTC. The encoded protein is CSASRGSSYNEQFF.